The clone carrying this T cell receptor (beta chain) was recorded a few times. A much larger clone differs from this one at a single base, so this may be a read error. It was with previously described methods and listed TCR primers that bulk TCR libraries were made. TCRdb reprocessed the PCR reads with MiXCR, giving one entry per CDR3 protein. The table records under 650,000 distinct CDR3 sequences, about 20% of them present only once. The source of the sample is a study of molecular identifiers for immune sequencing clone quantification. Sequenced sample: naive CD8+ T cells from blood, with Jurkat cell RNA spiked in. Subset indicated: FACS-sorted CD8+CD4-CCR7+CD45RA+ naive T cells. The source of this sequence is a human donor in good health. Some libraries in this study had Jurkat cell RNA spiked in.

The CDR3 here is CASSLNYGNTICF. CDR3 coding DNA: TGCGCCAGCAGCCTAAATTATGGAAACACCATATGTTTT. V is TRBV4-1 and J is TRBJ1-3; unclear D gene. In germline, CDR1 is MGHRA, CDR2 YSYEKL. This CDR3 spans 13 amino acids.